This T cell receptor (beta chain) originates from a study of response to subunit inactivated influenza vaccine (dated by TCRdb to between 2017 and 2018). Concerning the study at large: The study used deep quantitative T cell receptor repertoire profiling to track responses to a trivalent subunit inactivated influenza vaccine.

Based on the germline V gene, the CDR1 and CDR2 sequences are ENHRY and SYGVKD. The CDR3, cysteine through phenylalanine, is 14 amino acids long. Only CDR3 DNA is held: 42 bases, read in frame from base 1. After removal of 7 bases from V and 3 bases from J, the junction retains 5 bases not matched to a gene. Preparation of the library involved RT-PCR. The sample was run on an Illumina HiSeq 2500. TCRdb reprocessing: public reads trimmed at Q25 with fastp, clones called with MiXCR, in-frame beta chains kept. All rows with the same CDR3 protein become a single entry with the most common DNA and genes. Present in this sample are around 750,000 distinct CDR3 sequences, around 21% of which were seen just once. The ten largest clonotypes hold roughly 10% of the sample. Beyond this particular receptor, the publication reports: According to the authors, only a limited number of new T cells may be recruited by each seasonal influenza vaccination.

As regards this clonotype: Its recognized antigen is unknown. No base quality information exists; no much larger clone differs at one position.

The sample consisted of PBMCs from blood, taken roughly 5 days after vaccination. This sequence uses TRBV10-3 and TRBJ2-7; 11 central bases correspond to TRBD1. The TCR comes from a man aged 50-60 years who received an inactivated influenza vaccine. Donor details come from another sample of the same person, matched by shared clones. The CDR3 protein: CAITAGTGGYEQYF. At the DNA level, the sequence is TGTGCCATCACCGCCGGGACAGGGGGCTACGAGCAGTACTTC.